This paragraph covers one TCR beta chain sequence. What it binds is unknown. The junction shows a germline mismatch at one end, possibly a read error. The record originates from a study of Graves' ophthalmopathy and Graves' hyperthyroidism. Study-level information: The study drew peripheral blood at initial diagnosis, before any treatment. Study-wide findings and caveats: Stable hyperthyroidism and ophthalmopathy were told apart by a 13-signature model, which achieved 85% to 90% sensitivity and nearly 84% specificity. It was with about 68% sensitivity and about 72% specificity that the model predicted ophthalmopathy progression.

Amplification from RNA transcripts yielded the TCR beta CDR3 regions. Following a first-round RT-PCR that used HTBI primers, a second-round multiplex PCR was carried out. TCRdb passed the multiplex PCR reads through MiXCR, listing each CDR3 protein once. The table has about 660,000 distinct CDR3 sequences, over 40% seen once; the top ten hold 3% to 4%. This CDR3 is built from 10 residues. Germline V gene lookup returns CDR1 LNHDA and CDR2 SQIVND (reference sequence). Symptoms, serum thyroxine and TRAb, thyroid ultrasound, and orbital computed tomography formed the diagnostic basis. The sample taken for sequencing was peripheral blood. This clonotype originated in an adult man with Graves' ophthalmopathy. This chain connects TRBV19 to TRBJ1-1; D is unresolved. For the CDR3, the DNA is TGTGCCAGTAGTATCTCTGAGGCTTTCTTT. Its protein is CASSISEAFF.